This T cell receptor (beta chain) is drawn from a study of cytomegalovirus exposure and HLA in healthy donors (dated by TCRdb to about 2017). As for the study more broadly: According to an earlier analysis of 587 of the donors, 150 million to 200 million T cells yielded 100 million or so unique TCR beta sequences and approximately 300 Gb of sequence data. Approximately 300 gigabases of sequencing data and around 90 million unique TCR sequences made up an early release that covered approximately 650 HLA-typed donors. The genetic ancestry cluster associated with self-reported Caucasian donors included around four fifths of the roughly 360 genotyped donors. The study was designed to test whether signatures of past pathogen exposure could be identified by cataloging public T cell receptors. The study used immunosequencing to profile the T cell repertoires of 666 subjects and linked those repertoires to cytomegalovirus serostatus. In addition to the first cohort of roughly 670 subjects, a separate validation cohort of under 150 different subjects was used. High-throughput TCR immunosequencing, statistical association of individual TCRs with disease status, and machine learning were combined to predict cytomegalovirus infection status. In a later analysis, previously published TCR beta repertoires from 550 to 700 donors were re-analyzed and high-resolution HLA genotyping was added so that TCR occurrence patterns could be studied. In the later analysis, no new phenotypic data were used to find candidate immune exposures; instead, reliance was placed on TCR beta sequences and their occurrence across donors. An earlier analysis of 587 of the donors applied high-throughput TCR beta sequencing to assess whether each TCR beta V gene segment acted as functional or pseudogenic. Donor age, sex, ethnicity and CMV serostatus were collected together with the repertoire data. A later genetic analysis took genome-wide SNP genotypes for about three fifths of the 666 donors and used that subset as a discovery cohort. Every repertoire in the discovery cohort had been generated on one and the same sequencing platform. Class I and class II HLA loci were covered by the typing at four-digit resolution. The number of donors typed differed by locus, with about 620-630 for A, B, C, DRB1 and DQB1, more than 500 for DQA1, over 600 for DPA1, and some 440 for DPB1. Roughly 5 DR-DQ haplotypes were handled as single units for association and clustering because linkage in the cohort was strong. On average, roughly 240,000 unique TCR beta nucleotide sequences were sequenced per donor among a few hundred genotyped donors of the cohort, with 15% to 20% of those sequences being non-productive.

Taken from the germline V gene (reference sequence), the CDR1 and CDR2 loops are SEHNR and FQNEAQ. The cysteine opens and the phenylalanine closes a CDR3 of 15 amino acids. Solely the CDR3 DNA is kept, with 45 bases framed from the first base. The V end gives up 1 base and the J end 3 bases, leaving 2 bases in the junction not matched to a gene. As to this clone: Its target antigen remains unknown. Base qualities are not at hand, and no much larger clone is one base apart.

The library was made by the immunoSEQ multiplex PCR assay. For the multiplex PCR, a mixture combining 60 forward primers for TCR Vbeta segments and 13 reverse primers for TCR Jbeta segments was used. The CDR3 region of rearranged TCR beta genes was amplified from genomic DNA with a multiplex PCR assay. On the Illumina HiSeq System, the amplified TCR beta libraries were sequenced as 87-base-pair reads. In the source study's methods: A later analysis tallied approximately 87 million unique TCR beta chains across the 660 or so repertoires, and approximately 11 million of those chains were shared by two or more donors. A nearest-neighbor algorithm error-corrected the raw reads and collapsed the reads into unique sequences, merging closely related sequences to remove PCR and sequencing errors. To assign V, D and J gene segments, CDR3 sequences were aligned to IMGT reference sequences. For a sequence to be retained, a match of at least six nucleotides to both a V gene segment and a J gene segment was required. Rearrangements were called productive when the CDR3 lacked stop codons and stayed in frame with V and J; all others were non-productive. Following IMGT convention, CDR3 was defined as the stretch from the second conserved V-encoded cysteine to the conserved J-encoded phenylalanine. The earlier analysis of about 610 of the donors excluded any sequence lacking an unambiguous match to a single V gene segment. In an earlier analysis of a few hundred of the donors, V segments were called functional above 56.7% productive rearrangements and were called segregating when the between-donor standard deviation exceeded 5%. To diagnose cytomegalovirus status from the catalog of TCR beta chain sequences, a statistical classification framework was built. V and J gene assignment, in a later analysis, came from comparing TCR nucleotide sequences with IMGT/GENE-DB human TR gene sequences. The TCRdist pipeline was used in a later analysis to assign CDR3 sequences and most-parsimonious VDJ recombination scenarios. A later analysis defined each TCR beta chain by its CDR3 amino acid sequence plus V-gene family, and excluded reads lacking a unique V-gene family. As a way to deal with suspected cross-contamination and a sequencing artifact, a later analysis dropped over 550 nucleotide sequences that were highly shared and had low generation probability. In a later analysis, a clonal expansion index was calculated for each public chain from normalized within-repertoire ranks of inferred template counts. A later analysis computed generation probabilities with a VDJ recombination model fitted to out-of-frame rearrangements, and checked the results against IGoR. In a later analysis, TCR-TCR, TCR-HLA and TCR-CMV co-occurrence was scored with hypergeometric tests, and a repertoire-size bias correction was applied to TCR pairs. False discovery rates were estimated in a later analysis by permuting HLA or CMV assignments 20 times. In a later analysis, co-occurring TCRs were grouped using DBSCAN, with TCRdist sequence similarity added in when clustering inside HLA-allele-positive subsets. Repertoires with fewer than 30,000 or more than 120,000 public chains were left out of co-occurrence clustering, as were about 5 repertoires with anomalous nucleotide sharing. TCRdb mirrors the immuneACCESS table, restricted to in-frame sequences. Some clones are absent from its copies; in checked studies, under half trace to an unresolved V gene, and the reason for the others is unknown. V and J calls plus clone size are reproduced from that table; the DNA served to infer D and trimming. The sample data list 150,000 to 200,000 clones, and roughly four fifths of these were observed just once. Approximately 2.2% of the sample rests with the top ten.

General findings and caveats noted by the study authors: In both the original and validation cohorts, the classifier was reported to diagnose cytomegalovirus status with high specificity and sensitivity. Correlated functional status among segregating V segments might reflect linkage disequilibrium, but an unknown experimental factor could not be ruled out. The earlier analysis of nearly 600 of the donors excluded fewer than 20 rarely observed V segments, including chromosome 9 orphons, because counts were too low. A later genetic analysis reported fewer N-insertions in productive TCRs among donors in an Asian-associated ancestry cluster than the roughly 700-donor mean. A later analysis found that most CMV-associated TCR beta chains appeared HLA-restricted, with HLA associations seemingly driven largely by CMV exposure. The 87-base-pair reads could not distinguish some IMGT-functional V segments, including TRBV6-2 and TRBV6-3, so those segments were excluded. In this cohort, only TCR beta chains were sequenced, and detectable features were limited by the absence of alpha or paired-chain data. A later analysis found that HLA-associated TCR beta chains were more clonally expanded and had lower generation probabilities than equally common non-associated chains. The authors suggested that the approach could potentially be extended to other disease states and immunological phenotypes. For the cohort, immune exposure information was limited to CMV serostatus. A later genetic analysis associated a missense DCLRE1C variant with V-gene and J-gene trimming of TCR beta chains, and an independent cohort replicated the association. The presence/absence analyses assumed that sequencing depth was roughly uniform across donors, and that assumption may not be true. In vitro tests confirmed that a few of the cytomegalovirus-associated TCR beta chains recognize cytomegalovirus antigens. A later analysis associated 15,000 to 20,000 TCR beta sequences with specific HLA alleles at a false discovery rate of 0.05. Several of the top co-occurrence clusters appeared to be linked to parvovirus B19, influenza, CMV and Epstein-Barr virus, according to a later analysis. A cluster of highly shared sequence variants was judged likely to be a technical artifact of the sequencing pipeline. In a later analysis, TCR association rates were found to vary across HLA loci, with the most associated TCRs seen for DRB1 alleles and the fewest for HLA-C alleles. Because HLA typing was missing for some donors at each locus, association tests included only the typed subset. In an earlier analysis of some 640 of the donors, most TCR beta V segments were observed in productive rearrangements about 87% or about 30% of the time, broadly matching IMGT annotations. The study listed over 150 TCR beta chains as associated with cytomegalovirus. Strong co-occurrence of HLA alleles, especially DR and DQ, made assigning TCR associations to individual alleles difficult. A further reported finding was that TCR beta sequences accurately predicted the HLA-A and HLA-B alleles for most subjects in the first cohort. Across donors, most TCR sequences were observed very rarely, whereas some public TCRs were present in many individuals.

The cohort was made up of approximately 670 healthy bone marrow donors. All cohort members were sampled while nominally healthy, although unrecorded immune exposures were likely present. The donor tested CMV seropositive, placing the donor among the approximately 290 seropositive members of the cohort. A peripheral blood sample was provided by each donor, and peripheral blood mononuclear cells were used for TCR beta sequencing. The Qiagen DNeasy Blood Extraction Kit was used to extract genomic DNA from the blood cell samples. The chain couples TRBV7-9 to TRBJ1-1; TRBD1 lines up with 10 middle nucleotides. This clonotype was obtained from a woman between 25 and 40 years old in good health and CMV-seropositive. Sequencing was performed on PBMCs. CDR3 sequence: CASSLGGQGYTEAFF. The sequenced DNA is TGTGCCAGCAGCTTAGGGGGACAGGGGTACACTGAAGCTTTCTTT.